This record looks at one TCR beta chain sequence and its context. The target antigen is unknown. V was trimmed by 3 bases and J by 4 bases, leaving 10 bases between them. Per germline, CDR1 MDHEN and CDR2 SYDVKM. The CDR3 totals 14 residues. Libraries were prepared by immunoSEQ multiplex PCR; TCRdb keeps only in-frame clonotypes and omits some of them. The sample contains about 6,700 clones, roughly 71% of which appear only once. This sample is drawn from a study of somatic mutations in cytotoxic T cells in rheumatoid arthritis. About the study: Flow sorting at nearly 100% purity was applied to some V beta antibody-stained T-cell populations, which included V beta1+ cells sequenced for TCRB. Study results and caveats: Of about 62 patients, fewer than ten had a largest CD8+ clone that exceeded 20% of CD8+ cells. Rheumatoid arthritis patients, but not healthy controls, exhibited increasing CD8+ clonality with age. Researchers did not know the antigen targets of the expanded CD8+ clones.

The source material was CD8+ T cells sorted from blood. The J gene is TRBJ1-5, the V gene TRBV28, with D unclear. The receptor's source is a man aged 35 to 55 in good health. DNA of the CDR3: TGTGCCAGCAGTTTGGACGGGCAGAATCAGCCCCAGCATTTT. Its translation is CASSLDGQNQPQHF.